A selection of T cell receptor beta chains follows, all from one sample in a study of blood T cell repertoires in COVID-19. Using immunoSEQ multiplex PCR, the repertoire was profiled, and TCRdb retains in-frame clones only, with some absent. The table shows more than 95,000 clones, with approximately 83% occurring only once. The source material was peripheral blood. The receptor set was obtained from a woman of 80 years or more with active or convalescent COVID-19. The CDR3 runs from the conserved cysteine through the conserved F or W. D genes are given only for firm matches. Size is omitted from some rows. Given values are once, few, many or a class for expanded clones.

v_gene,j_gene,d_gene,abundance,CDR3nt,CDR3aa
TRBV5-1,TRBJ2-7,TRBD1,once,TGCGCCAGCAGCTCCGGACAGGGAATTTACGAGCAGTACTTC,CASSSGQGIYEQYF
TRBV9,TRBJ2-5,NA,NA,TGTGCCAGCAGCGTAGAAGACACACGAGAGACCCAGTACTTC,CASSVEDTRETQYF
TRBV28,TRBJ1-2,NA,NA,TGTGCCAGCAGTTCTACCCATACTTTCTATGGCTACACCTTC,CASSSTHTFYGYTF
TRBV28,TRBJ1-1,NA,NA,TGTGCCAGCAGTTTAGCAGCCTCGGGTCGGGACACTGAAGCTTTCTTT,CASSLAASGRDTEAFF
TRBV6-1,TRBJ1-5,NA,NA,TGTGCCAGCAGTGAGGGGGCTGGCAATCAGCCCCAGCATTTT,CASSEGAGNQPQHF
TRBV28,TRBJ1-2,TRBD1,NA,TGTGCCAGCAGTTCAACGGAGGACAGGGAGTTCTATGGCTACACCTTC,CASSSTEDREFYGYTF
TRBV6-4,TRBJ1-3,NA,NA,TGTGCCAGCAGTGACTCGAGGGCCCTTATCTCTGGAAACACCATATATTTT,CASSDSRALISGNTIYF
TRBV28,TRBJ2-7,NA,NA,TGTGCCAGCAAGGCGGATTACTCCTACGAGCAGTACTTC,CASKADYSYEQYF
TRBV3-1/TRBV3-2,TRBJ2-5,TRBD2,NA,TGTGCCAGCAGTTCTAGCGGGGGGGCCAAAGAGACCCAGTACTTC,CASSSSGGAKETQYF
TRBV29-1,TRBJ2-1,NA,NA,TGCAGCGCCCCTTCGGGCAATGAGCAGTTCTTC,CSAPSGNEQFF
TRBV24-1,TRBJ1-1,NA,once,TGTGCCACCTCGGGAGTTGGCACTGAAGCTTTCTTT,CATSGVGTEAFF
TRBV6-4,TRBJ1-1,NA,NA,TGTGCCAGCAGTGACTCGGGGCACCTCTGGAACACTGAAGCTTTCTTT,CASSDSGHLWNTEAFF
TRBV6-6,TRBJ2-2,TRBD2,NA,TGTGCCAGCAGTCCAACGGGGGGTCGGAACACCGGGGAGCTGTTTTTT,CASSPTGGRNTGELFF
TRBV7-9,TRBJ1-2,TRBD1,NA,TGTGCCAGCAGCTTAAACAGGGGGGACTATGGCTACACCTTC,CASSLNRGDYGYTF
TRBV19,TRBJ1-2,NA,once,TGTGCCAGTAGTATAGAGGGCAGGGGATTGGACTATGGCTACACCTTC,CASSIEGRGLDYGYTF
TRBV7-3,TRBJ1-1,NA,NA,TGTGCCAGCAGCTTAGAGGGATTCAACACTGAAGCTTTCTTT,CASSLEGFNTEAFF
TRBV6-5,TRBJ1-5,NA,NA,TGTGCCAGCAGTTACCACAAATTCAATCAGCCCCAGCATTTT,CASSYHKFNQPQHF
TRBV12-3/TRBV12-4,TRBJ1-2,NA,NA,TGTGCCAGCAGTTTACAGGGTGACTATGGCTACACCTTC,CASSLQGDYGYTF
TRBV21-1,TRBJ2-3,NA,NA,TGTGCCGTCCAGGGGGGGGGACAGGGCACAGATACGCAGTATTTT,CAVQGGGQGTDTQYF
TRBV7-8,TRBJ2-3,TRBD2,NA,TGTGCCAGCAGCCGTACAGCGGGGGGTACAGATACGCAGTATTTT,CASSRTAGGTDTQYF
TRBV10-3,TRBJ2-7,TRBD2,few,TGTGCCATCAGTGTAGCGGGAGGCTCCGAGCAGTACTTC,CAISVAGGSEQYF
TRBV7-2,TRBJ1-6,NA,NA,TGTGCCAGCAGCTCAAGGGCTCAGGGTTCACCCCTCCACTTT,CASSSRAQGSPLHF
TRBV3-1/TRBV3-2,TRBJ2-3,TRBD1,NA,TGTGCCAGCAGCCCGGACAGGGGGCCAGATACGCAGTATTTT,CASSPDRGPDTQYF
TRBV9,TRBJ1-1,NA,NA,TGTGCCAGCAGCCGGGACTGGAAGGGTCCTTTTTCTCCGAACACTGAAGCTTTCTTT,CASSRDWKGPFSPNTEAFF
TRBV5-6,TRBJ1-6,TRBD1,few,TGTGCCAGCAGCTTCGACCGACAGGGCGTCCACTTT,CASSFDRQGVHF
TRBV5-4,TRBJ2-2,NA,NA,TGTGCCAGCAGCTTTGACAGGAACACCGGGGAGCTGTTTTTT,CASSFDRNTGELFF
TRBV6-4,TRBJ1-6,TRBD1,NA,TGTGCCAGCAGTGCCGGACAGGGAGCACGGTCACCCCTCCACTTT,CASSAGQGARSPLHF
TRBV19,TRBJ2-7,TRBD1,once,TGTGCCAGTAGGAGGACAGGGGGCGGTTTCGAGCAGTACTTC,CASRRTGGGFEQYF
TRBV7-2,TRBJ2-1,NA,NA,TGTGCCAGCAGCTTAGGAGAGGGAGTAAAGAATGAGCAGTTCTTC,CASSLGEGVKNEQFF
TRBV7-2,TRBJ1-5,TRBD1,NA,TGTGCCAGCAGCTTGAGGATGCAGGGGGCGCGAGGCAATCAGCCCCAGCATTTT,CASSLRMQGARGNQPQHF
TRBV14,TRBJ2-7,TRBD2,NA,TGTGCCAGTAATTGGGGGGGTCCCTCCTACGAGCAGTACTTC,CASNWGGPSYEQYF
TRBV6-1,TRBJ2-3,NA,once,TGTGCCAGCAGAGAAGAAAGGGGGGGGGCTAGCACAGATACGCAGTATTTT,CASREERGGASTDTQYF
TRBV9,TRBJ2-7,NA,NA,TGTGCCAGCAGCTGGGGGGGGACACCTAACTACGAGCAGTACTTC,CASSWGGTPNYEQYF
TRBV5-4,TRBJ2-6,TRBD2,NA,TGTGCCAGCAGCTTGGCCGGGAGGGAGTCTGGGGCCAACGTCCTGACTTTC,CASSLAGRESGANVLTF
TRBV27,TRBJ2-7,TRBD1,NA,TGTGCCAGCAGTTCCCGGACAGGGAGAATGGTCGAGCAGTACTTC,CASSSRTGRMVEQYF
TRBV6-6,TRBJ1-1,TRBD1,NA,TGTGCCAGCAGCGGGGACAGGAGGACTGAAGCTTTCTTT,CASSGDRRTEAFF
TRBV28,TRBJ1-3,NA,NA,TGTGCCAGCAGTTTATCGTTCAGGGTATCTGGAAACACCATATATTTT,CASSLSFRVSGNTIYF
TRBV28,TRBJ1-1,NA,NA,TGTGCCAGCAGTTTTGCCCGGTTGAACACTGAAGCTTTCTTT,CASSFARLNTEAFF